One sample yielded the 14 T cell receptor beta chains listed below, sequenced in a study of cytomegalovirus exposure and HLA in healthy donors (TCRdb year 2017). Library preparation used the immunoSEQ multiplex PCR assay. For the multiplex PCR, a mixture combining 60 forward primers for TCR Vbeta segments and 13 reverse primers for TCR Jbeta segments was used. The table comes from immuneACCESS by way of TCRdb, which keeps in-frame sequences with V and J called. Part of the clones is missing from these tables; in studies checked, under half for an unresolved V gene and the rest for unknown reasons. For this sample the table gives under 150,000 clones, of which approximately 82% were detected only once. The ten largest clones represent 1.5% to 1.7% of the sample. The material sequenced was PBMCs. These receptors originate from a man in his forties in good health and CMV-seronegative.

This clone turned up a few times. The chain uses TRBV2 and TRBJ1-2; D perhaps matches TRBD1 (6 bases). The CDR3 is made up of 14 amino acids. V lost 6 bases and J 4 bases, leaving 15 bases between the germline ends. Looked up from germline, CDR1 is SNHLY and CDR2 is FYNNEI. Here the CDR3 reads CASRPGGLGYGYTF. The CDR3 DNA reads TGTGCCAGCAGGCCGGGGGGGCTCGGCTATGGCTACACCTTC.

The chain links TRBV20-1 to TRBJ2-7, with D perhaps TRBD1 (6 bases). This CDR3 is 11 amino acids long. Germline CDR1 DFQATT, CDR2 SNEGSKA (reference sequence). Trimming pared 7 bases from V and 3 bases from J, leaving 10 bases between. The CDR3 sequence is CSVGQNYEQYF. CDR3 nucleotide sequence: TGCAGTGTAGGACAGAACTACGAGCAGTACTTC.

The chain carries TRBV2 and TRBJ1-2; tentatively, D is TRBD1 (6 bases). Per the germline V gene, CDR1 is SNHLY and CDR2 is FYNNEI. The V and J ends lost 7 bases and 6 bases respectively, with 15 bases between them. The CDR3 runs to 13 residues. The CDR3 nucleotides are TGTGCCAGCAATTGGGGGCGCGATGATGGCTACACCTTC. The encoded protein is CASNWGRDDGYTF.

The chain recombines TRBV25-1 with TRBJ2-1; 9 nucleotides agree with TRBD2. This CDR3 region has 17 residues. J was trimmed by 1 base and V by 3 bases; bases with no gene match: 7. CDR1 MGHDK and CDR2 SYGVNS come from the germline V gene. In nucleotides, the CDR3 is TGTGCCAGCAGTGAGCCGGGACTAGCACCTTCCTACAATGAGCAGTTCTTC. Amino acid sequence: CASSEPGLAPSYNEQFF.

The CDR3 region is CASSPSGRGLWTEAFF. CDR3 in DNA: TGTGCCAGCAGTCCTAGCGGCAGGGGGCTTTGGACTGAAGCTTTCTTT. V is TRBV28 and J is TRBJ1-1, with 8 bases identical to TRBD1. J gave up 5 bases and V 5 bases, and 13 bases lay outside the gene matches. Germline CDR1 is MDHEN and CDR2 is SYDVKM. This CDR3 has 16 amino acids.

The rearrangement joins TRBV27 to TRBJ1-2, with TRBD1 matching over 9 bases. This CDR3 is 15 amino acids long. CDR1 and CDR2 (germline): MNHEY, SMNVEV (reference sequence). Unmatched junction bases numbered 10, after V lost 4 bases and J lost 7 bases. For the CDR3, the DNA is TGTGCCAGCAGTTCGATCGACAGGGGGATTTTTGGCTACACCTTC. This translates into CASSSIDRGIFGYTF.

The rearrangement links TRBV30 to TRBJ2-2; TRBD2 might be the D (5 bases). The V end was cut by 1 base, the J end by 8 bases, with 8 bases between. CDR3 length equals 12 residues. CDR1 GTSNPN and CDR2 SVGIG come from the germline V gene (reference sequence). CDR3 bases: TGTGCCTGGAGTGAGGGAGCTGGGGAGCTGTTTTTT. This codes for CAWSEGAGELFF.

The chain employs TRBV27 and TRBJ1-4; D is ambiguous. The CDR3 runs to 15 residues. Germline CDR1 is MNHEY and CDR2 is SMNVEV (reference sequence). V lost 3 bases to trimming and J lost 3 bases, with 11 bases between them. The CDR3 spells CASSFGDRANEKLFF. CDR3 DNA: TGTGCCAGCAGTTTCGGGGATCGGGCTAATGAAAAACTGTTTTTT. Combining the CDR3 with reference TRBV27 and TRBJ1-4 gives the whole variable domain EAQVTQNPRYLITVTGKKLTVTCSQNMNHEYMSWYRQDPGLGLRQIYYSMNVEVTDKGDVPEGYKVSRKEKRNFPLILESPSPNQTSLYFCASSFGDRANEKLFFGSGTQLSVL.

This rearrangement joins TRBV7-6 to TRBJ2-7; the D gene is possibly TRBD2 (6 bases). This CDR3 is 17 amino acids long. Germline loops: CDR1 SGHVS, CDR2 FNYEAQ. V was shortened by 1 base and J by 2 bases, with 18 bases between the two germline ends. The CDR3, as DNA: TGTGCCAGCAGCTTAGAGTCTCTGGATAGCGGAGCCTACGAGCAGTACTTC. Translated, it gives CASSLESLDSGAYEQYF. Full variable domain (missing parts from reference TRBV7-6 and TRBJ2-7): GAGVSQSPRYKVTKRGQDVALRCDPISGHVSLYWYRQALGQGPEFLTYFNYEAQQDKSGLPNDRFSAERPEGSISTLTIQRTEQRDSAMYRCASSLESLDSGAYEQYFGPGTRLTVT.

This chain connects TRBV7-9 to TRBJ1-1; TRBD1 matches at 7 bases. This CDR3 spans 14 amino acids. V lost 8 bases to trimming and J lost 0 bases; unmatched junction nucleotides: 6. Germline V gene data show CDR1 as SEHNR and CDR2 as FQNEAQ (reference sequence). CDR3 in amino acids: CASLGQNMNTEAFF. The CDR3, as DNA: TGTGCCAGCCTGGGACAGAACATGAACACTGAAGCTTTCTTT. The variable domain in full, with the rest retrieved from reference TRBV7-9 and TRBJ1-1, is DTGVSQNPRHKITKRGQNVTFRCDPISEHNRLYWYRQTLGQGPEFLTYFQNEAQLEKSRLLSDRFSAERPKGSFSTLEIQRTEQGDSAMYLCASLGQNMNTEAFFGQGTRLTVV.

The chain recombines TRBV2 with TRBJ1-3, with 8 bases lining up with TRBD1. The CDR3 runs to 14 residues. CDR1 and CDR2 from the germline V gene are SNHLY and FYNNEI. The V segment lost 6 bases and the J segment 9 bases; nucleotides outside the gene matches: 10. CDR3 loop: CASSARTGRGTIYF. CDR3 sequence (DNA): TGTGCCAGCAGCGCCAGGACAGGGAGGGGCACCATATATTTT.

The V and J genes are TRBV2 and TRBJ2-7, with 9 positions matching TRBD2. Germline V lookup: CDR1 SNHLY, CDR2 FYNNEI. This CDR3 is 17 amino acids long. After removal of 3 bases from V and 4 bases from J, the junction contained 13 bases not matched to a gene. As DNA, the CDR3 is TGTGCCAGCAGTGACCTAGGGGGGAGTAGCGGGAGTTACGAGCAGTACTTC. Its translation: CASSDLGGSSGSYEQYF.

The chain has TRBV4-2 and TRBJ1-2, with D perhaps TRBD1 (5 bases). The V end was cut by 0 bases, the J end by 2 bases, with 13 bases between. Germline CDR1 LGHNA, CDR2 YNFKEQ. The CDR3 is made up of 16 amino acids. CDR3 in DNA: TGTGCCAGCAGCCAAGAGGAGGGGATGGCGAACTATGGCTACACCTTC. Encoded protein: CASSQEEGMANYGYTF.

This chain uses TRBV4-3 with TRBJ2-1; TRBD2 agrees at 10 bases. The trim removed 0 bases at V and 7 bases at J, leaving 9 bases unmatched. CDR3 length equals 17 residues. Germline values: CDR1 LGHNA, CDR2 YSLEER. The CDR3, as DNA: TGCGCCAGCAGCCAAGAAGCTAGCGGGAGTCGTGTGAATGAGCAGTTCTTC. Translated, it gives CASSQEASGSRVNEQFF.